A selection of T cell receptor beta chains follows, all from one sample in a study of cytomegalovirus exposure and HLA in healthy donors. This table comes from immunoSEQ multiplex PCR, and its TCRdb copy is limited to in-frame clones, with some not included. The sample shows 90,000 or so clones, approximately 96% of them seen only once. Sequencing was performed on PBMCs. The receptors were gathered from a young man in good health and CMV-seronegative. CDR3s include the opening cysteine and the closing phenylalanine or tryptophan. The order of the fields is clone size, J gene, D gene, V gene, CDR3 protein, CDR3 DNA. The D gene is left open where the match is weak. The size field is filled for only some rows; it gives once, few, many or a size class.

>NA|TRBJ2-5|TRBD2|TRBV7-9
CASSPRTSGNQETQYF
TGTGCCAGCAGCCCGAGGACTAGCGGGAACCAAGAGACCCAGTACTTC
>NA|TRBJ1-2|TRBD1|TRBV15
CATSRATGVGYGYTF
TGTGCCACCAGCAGAGCAACAGGGGTTGGGTATGGCTACACCTTC
>NA|TRBJ2-3|TRBD2|TRBV5-6
CASSWQGLAGGTDTQYF
TGTGCCAGCAGCTGGCAAGGACTAGCGGGAGGCACAGATACGCAGTATTTT
>NA|TRBJ1-2|NA|TRBV15
CATSRGQAQNYGYTF
TGTGCCACCAGCAGAGGACAGGCCCAGAACTATGGCTACACCTTC
>NA|TRBJ1-4|NA|TRBV19
CASSIRSGSEKLFF
TGTGCCAGTAGTATCAGGTCGGGAAGTGAAAAACTGTTTTTT
>NA|TRBJ2-3|TRBD2|TRBV4-1
CASSKELAFPDTQYF
TGCGCCAGCAGCAAAGAACTAGCGTTCCCGGATACGCAGTATTTT
>NA|TRBJ1-1|NA|TRBV6-6
CASSTGENQGTEAFF
TGTGCCAGCAGCACCGGGGAGAATCAAGGCACTGAAGCTTTCTTT
>NA|TRBJ2-1|NA|TRBV11-3
CASSLAKTSFEQFF
TGTGCCAGCAGCTTAGCGAAGACTAGTTTTGAGCAGTTCTTC
>once|TRBJ2-2|NA|TRBV2
CASRPQGGGGELFF
TGTGCCAGCAGGCCTCAGGGGGGAGGCGGGGAGCTGTTTTTT
>NA|TRBJ2-7|NA|TRBV7-9
CASSLKTAAYEQYF
TGTGCCAGCAGCTTGAAGACAGCAGCCTACGAGCAGTACTTC
>NA|TRBJ1-5|TRBD1|TRBV6-4
CASSGTGTGGNQPQHF
TGTGCCAGCAGTGGGACGGGGACAGGAGGTAATCAGCCCCAGCATTTT
>NA|TRBJ1-5|NA|TRBV4-3
CASSQDRAGPGNQPQHF
TGCGCCAGCAGCCAAGATCGGGCGGGGCCAGGCAATCAGCCCCAGCATTTT
>NA|TRBJ2-2|NA|TRBV5-1
CASRDTGTGELFF
TGCGCCAGCCGCGATACAGGCACCGGGGAGCTGTTTTTT
>NA|TRBJ1-2|NA|TRBV5-1
CASSLGGEYNYGYTF
TGCGCCAGCAGCTTGGGCGGAGAATATAACTATGGCTACACCTTC
>NA|TRBJ1-1|NA|TRBV4-1
CASSPTLGQGSNTEAFF
TGCGCCAGCAGCCCTACTCTAGGGCAGGGTTCGAACACTGAAGCTTTCTTT
>NA|TRBJ1-4|NA|TRBV4-3
CASSPNPRTTQGKLFF
TGCGCCAGCAGTCCGAACCCCCGGACGACCCAGGGGAAACTGTTTTTT
>NA|TRBJ2-3|TRBD2|TRBV2
CASTPDGGRHTQYF
TGTGCCAGCACCCCTGATGGCGGGAGGCATACGCAGTATTTT
>NA|TRBJ2-2|TRBD2|TRBV5-1
CASSLATGLAGAGELFF
TGCGCCAGCAGCTTGGCCACCGGACTAGCGGGAGCCGGGGAGCTGTTTTTT
>NA|TRBJ1-1|NA|TRBV13
CASREGLWLSSEAFF
TGTGCCAGCAGAGAGGGTTTATGGTTGTCGTCTGAAGCTTTCTTT
>NA|TRBJ1-5|NA|TRBV6-5
CASSYSAGSRQPQHF
TGTGCCAGCAGTTACTCGGCCGGGTCCCGACAGCCCCAGCATTTT
>NA|TRBJ1-2|NA|TRBV4-3
CASSHRGGVSGGYTF
TGCGCCAGCAGCCACAGGGGAGGGGTGTCGGGGGGCTACACCTTC
>NA|TRBJ2-3|TRBD2|TRBV2
CASSELASGVTDTQYF
TGTGCCAGCAGTGAACTGGCTAGCGGAGTCACAGATACGCAGTATTTT
>NA|TRBJ2-1|NA|TRBV7-6
CASSFLDIAERGNEQFF
TGTGCCAGCAGCTTCCTGGATATAGCGGAGAGGGGTAATGAGCAGTTCTTC
>NA|TRBJ1-4|TRBD1|TRBV7-8
CASSPGTDNEKLFF
TGTGCCAGCAGCCCCGGGACAGATAATGAAAAACTGTTTTTT
>NA|TRBJ2-7|TRBD2|TRBV11-2
CASSSSRLAGAEQYF
TGTGCCAGCAGCTCTTCTCGACTAGCGGGAGCTGAGCAGTACTTC
>NA|TRBJ2-5|TRBD2|TRBV6-1
CASRPGLAAEETQYF
TGTGCCAGCAGGCCGGGACTAGCGGCCGAAGAGACCCAGTACTTC
>NA|TRBJ2-7|NA|TRBV5-6
CASSLDLYSEQYF
TGTGCCAGCAGCTTGGACCTATACTCCGAGCAGTACTTC
>NA|TRBJ2-1|TRBD1|TRBV7-3
CASSPQQGSYNEQFF
TGTGCCAGCAGCCCCCAACAGGGGTCCTACAATGAGCAGTTCTTC
>NA|TRBJ1-1|NA|TRBV5-4
CASSLGYGDTEAFF
TGTGCCAGCAGCTTGGGGTACGGGGACACTGAAGCTTTCTTT
>NA|TRBJ1-1|TRBD1|TRBV4-1
CASSPITTGGPNTEAFF
TGCGCCAGCAGCCCGATAACCACAGGGGGCCCGAACACTGAAGCTTTCTTT
>once|TRBJ2-5|TRBD2|TRBV5-1
CASSLASGSQETQYF
TGCGCCAGCAGCTTGGCTAGCGGGTCCCAAGAGACCCAGTACTTC
>NA|TRBJ2-7|NA|TRBV28
CASSPDTLVYEQYF
TGTGCCAGCAGCCCCGATACGCTAGTCTACGAGCAGTACTTC
>NA|TRBJ2-5|TRBD2|TRBV11-2
CASSDPPGLAGGVTQYF
TGTGCCAGCAGCGATCCGCCGGGACTAGCGGGAGGAGTGACCCAGTACTTC
>NA|TRBJ2-1|NA|TRBV4-3
CASSQARAENSYNEQFF
TGCGCCAGCAGCCAAGCCCGAGCGGAAAACTCCTACAATGAGCAGTTCTTC
>NA|TRBJ2-3|TRBD2|TRBV2
CASSGGTSSDTQYF
TGTGCCAGCAGTGGGGGGACTAGCTCAGATACGCAGTATTTT
>NA|TRBJ1-1|NA|TRBV27
CASSFKGSATEAFF
TGTGCCAGCAGTTTTAAAGGCTCAGCGACCGAAGCTTTCTTT
>NA|TRBJ1-4|TRBD1|TRBV5-5
CASRGTGALRKLFF
TGTGCCAGCAGAGGAACAGGGGCTTTGAGGAAACTGTTTTTT
>NA|TRBJ2-7|NA|TRBV28
CATQQGGWDEQYF
TGTGCCACCCAGCAGGGAGGATGGGACGAGCAGTACTTC
>NA|TRBJ1-2|TRBD1|TRBV28
CASSLRQGANGYTF
TGTGCCAGCAGTTTACGACAGGGGGCGAATGGCTACACCTTC
>NA|TRBJ1-3|NA|TRBV9
CASSGTGPSSGNTIYF
TGTGCCAGCAGCGGAACAGGGCCAAGCTCTGGAAACACCATATATTTT
>NA|TRBJ2-2|TRBD2|TRBV19
CASSMGLAGKGTGELFF
TGTGCCAGTAGTATGGGACTAGCGGGAAAGGGGACCGGGGAGCTGTTTTTT
>NA|TRBJ1-1|NA|TRBV6-5
CASRGSLNTEAFF
TGTGCCAGCAGGGGCAGCTTGAACACTGAAGCTTTCTTT
>few|TRBJ2-2|NA|TRBV28
CASMVAPRNTGELFF
TGTGCCAGCATGGTTGCGCCAAGGAACACCGGGGAGCTGTTTTTT
>NA|TRBJ2-4|TRBD1|TRBV5-1
CASSLSTGDLAKNIQYF
TGCGCCAGCAGCTTAAGCACAGGGGACCTAGCCAAAAACATTCAGTACTTC